These 30 T cell receptor beta chains were all obtained from the same sample, sequenced in a study of PD-1 blockade in classical Hodgkin lymphoma. The repertoire was sequenced with immunoSEQ multiplex PCR; TCRdb's copy has only in-frame clones and lacks some. Counted here are about 7,700 clones, about nine tenths occurring once; the ten biggest clones make up around 1.8%. All trial patients relapsed after autologous stem cell transplantation. Starting with thawed PBMCs, CD4+ T cells were purified by magnetic negative selection. The source material was CD4+ T cells from blood, sampled at baseline. The receptors come from a human donor with classical Hodgkin lymphoma.

V is TRBV11-1 and J is TRBJ2-2; D might be TRBD1 or TRBD2, each matching 5 bases. The CDR3 spans 17 residues. V shed 0 bases and J shed 6 bases, with 17 bases lying between them. Germline V gene sequence: CDR1 SGHAT, CDR2 FQDESV (reference sequence). CDR3 DNA: TGTGCCAGCAGCTTAGCCACAGGAGGCTGGACCGCCGGGGAGCTGTTTTTT. This sequence encodes CASSLATGGWTAGELFF. Supplemented by reference TRBV11-1 and TRBJ2-2, the full variable domain reads EAEVAQSPRYKITEKSQAVAFWCDPISGHATLYWYRQILGQGPELLVQFQDESVVDDSQLPKDRFSAERLKGVDSTLKIQPAELGDSAMYLCASSLATGGWTAGELFFGEGSRLTVL.

The V call is TRBV7-3, the J call TRBJ2-7; D is unresolved. The V gene lost 1 base and the J gene lost 5 bases, with 9 bases spanning the gap. The germline V gene has CDR1 SGHTA and CDR2 FQGTGA. This CDR3 is 13 amino acids long. CDR3 sequence reads: CASSLNRVDEQYF. CDR3 DNA sequence: TGTGCCAGCAGCTTAAATCGGGTCGACGAGCAGTACTTC.

J is TRBJ1-6 and V is TRBV19; D gene unclear. Trimming took 7 bases from V and 0 from J, leaving 10 bases between them. Germline-derived CDR1 and CDR2 are LNHDA and SQIVND (reference sequence). This CDR3 is 15 amino acids long. CDR3 region: CASIPGSSYNSPLHF. The CDR3 DNA reads TGTGCCAGTATCCCCGGGAGCTCCTATAATTCACCCCTCCACTTT. The full variable domain, completed using reference TRBV19 and TRBJ1-6, is DGGITQSPKYLFRKEGQNVTLSCEQNLNHDAMYWYRQDPGQGLRLIYYSQIVNDFQKGDIAEGYSVSREKKESFPLTVTSAQKNPTAFYLCASIPGSSYNSPLHFGNGTRLTVT.

This clone was recorded a few times. CDR3 coding DNA: TGTGCCAGCAGTGAAATGGGTGGGCAGACCTATGGCTACACCTTC. Translation: CASSEMGGQTYGYTF. The chain joins TRBV25-1 to TRBJ1-2, with D hard to call. The germline gives CDR1 MGHDK, CDR2 SYGVNS. The CDR3 sequence is 15 residues long. The V and J ends lost 2 bases and 4 bases respectively, with 14 bases between them.

The chain employs TRBV2 and TRBJ1-6; no reliable D call. The CDR3 length is 13 residues. Germline CDR1 reads SNHLY; CDR2 reads FYNNEI. With 5 bases removed from V and 14 bases from J, the gap between germline ends came to 16 bases. The chain's CDR3 is CASSREGRGALHF. The DNA of the CDR3 is TGTGCCAGCAGTCGAGAAGGGCGGGGTGCCCTCCACTTT. The full variable domain, in which reference TRBV2 and TRBJ1-6 provide the parts outside the CDR3, is EPEVTQTPSHQVTQMGQEVILRCVPISNHLYFYWYRQILGQKVEFLVSFYNNEISEKSEIFDDQFSVERPDGSNFTLKIRSTKLEDSAMYFCASSREGRGALHFGNGTRLTVT.

This clone has just a few counts. The V call is TRBV5-1, the J call TRBJ1-1; no reliable D call. V lost 0 bases to trimming and J lost 7 bases, with 4 bases between them. CDR3 length: 11 amino acids. Germline V gives CDR1 SGHRS, CDR2 YFSETQ. DNA of the CDR3: TGCGCCAGCAGCTTGGAGGGTGAAGCTTTCTTT. Its translation is CASSLEGEAFF.

For this clone: Other DNA variants within this sample encode the same CDR3. The chain joins TRBV18 to TRBJ2-5; no firm D call. The CDR3 length is 14 residues. V was pared by 4 bases and J by 2 bases, with 11 bases between. The germline V gene has CDR1 KGHSH and CDR2 LQKENI. CDR3 DNA sequence: TGTGCCAGCTCACGCGGTGCAGGACAAGAGACCCAGTACTTC. This translates into CASSRGAGQETQYF.

The chain has TRBV2 and TRBJ1-2; D not certain. Germline V gene sequence: CDR1 SNHLY, CDR2 FYNNEI. V lost 4 bases to trimming and J lost 5 bases, with 17 bases between them. This CDR3 region has 15 residues. CDR3 region: CASSAGWYDAYGYTF. For the CDR3, the DNA is TGTGCCAGCAGTGCTGGCTGGTATGATGCGTATGGCTACACCTTC.

The rearrangement links TRBV30 to TRBJ2-3; weak D call: TRBD2 (6 bases). The CDR3 totals 15 residues. Germline V gives CDR1 GTSNPN, CDR2 SVGIG (reference sequence). V was cut by 3 bases and J by 4 bases, with 17 bases left in between. The chain's CDR3 is CAWSAGWRDSDTQYF. In DNA, the CDR3 is TGTGCCTGGAGCGCCGGTTGGCGGGACTCAGATACGCAGTATTTT.

The genes are TRBV11-2 and TRBJ2-7, with 9 bases aligning to TRBD2. The CDR3 is made up of 15 amino acids. The germline V gene has CDR1 SGHAT and CDR2 FQNNGV. Unmatched junction bases numbered 7, after V lost 3 bases and J lost 4 bases. In DNA form, the CDR3 reads TGTGCCAGCAGCTTGGGGCCGGGACTAGCTTACGAGCAGTACTTC. Translating it yields CASSLGPGLAYEQYF.

DNA for the CDR3: TGTGCCAGCAGACCTATGGGGACAGGGATGGGTACCGTGAAAAACATTCAGTACTTC. Amino acid sequence: CASRPMGTGMGTVKNIQYF. This rearrangement joins TRBV28 to TRBJ2-4; TRBD1 aligns across 9 bases. The V gene's germline CDR1 is MDHEN and CDR2 SYDVKM. The V segment lost 6 bases and the J segment 4 bases; nucleotides outside the gene matches: 19. The CDR3 is 19 amino acids.

V gene TRBV5-1 combines with J gene TRBJ2-7; D uncertain. V lost 6 bases and J 7 bases, leaving 17 bases between the germline ends. CDR1 is SGHRS and CDR2 is YFSETQ in the germline V gene. The CDR3 is 13 residues long. The CDR3 DNA sequence: TGCGCCAGCACCAACCCCGGGCCCGGGGAGCAGTACTTC. This encodes CASTNPGPGEQYF. The full variable domain, with the rest looked up from reference TRBV5-1 and TRBJ2-7, is KAGVTQTPRYLIKTRGQQVTLSCSPISGHRSVSWYQQTPGQGLQFLFEYFSETQRNKGNFPGRFSGRQFSNSRSEMNVSTLELGDSALYLCASTNPGPGEQYFGPGTRLTVT.

The V call is TRBV2, the J call TRBJ2-5; tentative D call: TRBD1 (6 bases). Trimming pared 4 bases from V and 9 bases from J, leaving 18 bases between. This CDR3 is 14 amino acids long. Germline CDR1 is SNHLY and CDR2 is FYNNEI. CDR3 region: CASSGGRAHEAQYF. In DNA, the CDR3 is TGTGCCAGCAGTGGGGGGCGGGCCCATGAGGCCCAGTACTTC.

This chain uses TRBV12-5 with TRBJ2-1; 9 bases are a match to TRBD1. The germline gives CDR1 LGHNT, CDR2 FRNRAP. The CDR3 is 14 residues long. The V segment lost 6 bases and the J segment 7 bases; nucleotides outside the gene matches: 7. CDR3 sequence: CASGLGTGRNEQFF. CDR3 in DNA: TGTGCTAGTGGCCTCGGGACAGGGAGGAATGAGCAGTTCTTC.

This clone was seen a single time. This chain joins TRBV5-1 and TRBJ1-1; no firm D call. The CDR3 covers 13 residues. V was trimmed by 0 bases and J by 12 bases, leaving 15 bases between them. CDR1 is SGHRS and CDR2 is YFSETQ in the germline V gene. The CDR3, as DNA: TGCGCCAGCAGCTTGGCCGGGCGTAGTGTGTCTTTCTTT. Encoded protein: CASSLAGRSVSFF. The whole variable domain, remainder taken from reference TRBV5-1 and TRBJ1-1, is KAGVTQTPRYLIKTRGQQVTLSCSPISGHRSVSWYQQTPGQGLQFLFEYFSETQRNKGNFPGRFSGRQFSNSRSEMNVSTLELGDSALYLCASSLAGRSVSFFGQGTRLTVV.

The chain uses TRBV7-9 and TRBJ2-7; D not resolved. V lost 5 bases to trimming and J lost 2 bases, with 13 bases between them. This CDR3 contains 14 residues. CDR1 is SEHNR and CDR2 is FQNEAQ in the germline V gene (reference sequence). CDR3 in amino acids: CASSVTAGPYEQYF. The CDR3 DNA reads TGTGCCAGCAGCGTTACTGCAGGTCCCTACGAGCAGTACTTC.

The V and J genes are TRBV6-4 and TRBJ1-1; D is possibly TRBD1 (6 bases). The CDR3 length is 13 residues. Per the germline V gene, CDR1 is MRHNA and CDR2 is SNTAGT. The germline V and J ends were trimmed by 5 bases and 5 bases, with 12 bases remaining between them. The CDR3 sequence: CASSTIRGTEAFF. The CDR3 coding sequence is TGTGCCAGCAGTACTATAAGGGGGACTGAAGCTTTCTTT.

The chain links TRBV7-8 to TRBJ2-5; 11 bases are a match to TRBD2. CDR3 size: 16 residues. The junction had 5 bases not matched to a gene; V was cut back by 1 base and J by 4 bases. Germline V lookup: CDR1 SGHVS, CDR2 FQNEAQ. CDR3 sequence: CASSLVFLAGGETQYF. DNA for the CDR3: TGTGCCAGCAGCTTAGTTTTTCTAGCGGGAGGAGAGACCCAGTACTTC.

This clone has a single count. The chain carries TRBV5-1 and TRBJ2-4; D ambiguous. Trimming shortened V by 4 bases and J by 6 bases, and 14 bases separated the two germline ends. The CDR3 is made up of 14 amino acids. Germline V gene lookup returns CDR1 SGHRS and CDR2 YFSETQ. The CDR3 loop is CASSAGSQGNIQYF. CDR3 DNA sequence: TGCGCCAGCAGCGCTGGTTCCCAAGGAAACATTCAGTACTTC.

This clone occurred once. The CDR3 protein is CASSMPLAGTTYEQYF. CDR3 bases: TGTGCCAGCAGCATGCCACTGGCGGGGACCACCTACGAGCAGTACTTC. V and J are TRBV7-9 and TRBJ2-7; D is possibly TRBD2 (6 bases). The germline V and J ends were trimmed by 5 bases and 2 bases, with 19 bases remaining between them. Germline CDR1 is SEHNR and CDR2 is FQNEAQ (reference sequence). The CDR3 is made up of 16 amino acids. Supplemented by reference TRBV7-9 and TRBJ2-7, the full variable domain reads DTGVSQNPRHKITKRGQNVTFRCDPISEHNRLYWYRQTLGQGPEFLTYFQNEAQLEKSRLLSDRFSAERPKGSFSTLEIQRTEQGDSAMYLCASSMPLAGTTYEQYFGPGTRLTVT.

The rearrangement uses TRBV7-7 and TRBJ2-3; D is uncertain. Germline assignment: CDR1 SSHAT and CDR2 FNYEAQ (reference sequence). The CDR3 totals 14 residues. V was cut by 1 base and J by 2 bases, with 7 bases left in between. CDR3 residues: CASSLGLFTDTQYF. For the CDR3, the DNA is TGTGCCAGCAGCTTAGGATTATTCACAGATACGCAGTATTTT.

The chain has TRBV30 and TRBJ1-4, with D possibly matching TRBD1 (6 bases). In germline, CDR1 is GTSNPN, CDR2 SVGIG (reference sequence). The CDR3 runs to 13 residues. V shed 3 bases and J shed 2 bases, with 7 bases lying between them. The CDR3 sequence: CAWSQGTNEKLFF. The CDR3 bases are TGTGCCTGGAGCCAGGGGACTAATGAAAAACTGTTTTTT.

CDR3 sequence reads: CASSEYQGKGTEAFF. In DNA form, the CDR3 reads TGTGCCAGCAGTGAATATCAGGGTAAAGGAACTGAAGCTTTCTTT. The chain uses TRBV25-1 and TRBJ1-1; the D gene is possibly TRBD1 (5 bases). This CDR3 has 15 amino acids. Per the germline V gene, CDR1 is MGHDK and CDR2 is SYGVNS. The V and J ends lost 0 bases and 5 bases respectively, with 13 bases between them.

The CDR3: CASSLIPGGPQETQYF. DNA for the CDR3: TGTGCCAGCAGCTTGATCCCGGGGGGACCCCAAGAGACCCAGTACTTC. The chain has TRBV5-5 and TRBJ2-5; 7 nucleotides line up with TRBD2. The CDR3 runs 16 residues. After removal of 1 base from V and 1 base from J, the junction contained 7 bases not matched to a gene. Per germline, CDR1 SGHKS and CDR2 YYEKEE (reference sequence).

The chain joins TRBV2 to TRBJ2-5, with 9 bases aligning to TRBD1. The CDR3 runs 13 residues. Losses at the gene ends were 5 bases for V and 5 bases for J; bases not matched to a gene: 3. CDR1 is SNHLY, CDR2 FYNNEI, per germline. CDR3 sequence: CASSWDRVETQYF. The CDR3 coding sequence is TGTGCCAGCAGTTGGGACAGGGTGGAGACCCAGTACTTC.

This clone has more than one count but fewer than ten. The CDR3 loop reads CASQGYNSPLHF. CDR3 DNA sequence: TGTGCCAGTCAGGGGTATAATTCACCCCTCCACTTT. This chain links TRBV19 with TRBJ1-6, with D perhaps matching TRBD1 (6 bases). V was trimmed by 8 bases and J by 4 bases, leaving 6 bases between them. The CDR3 sequence is 12 residues long. CDR1 and CDR2 (germline): LNHDA, SQIVND (reference sequence).

This clone turned up a few times. The chain has TRBV6-1 and TRBJ2-7; D could derive from TRBD1 or TRBD2 (5 bases each). V was shortened by 10 bases and J by 3 bases, with 19 bases between the two germline ends. This CDR3 has 14 amino acids. In germline, CDR1 is MNHNS, CDR2 SASEGT. The CDR3 loop reads CATDQRDGRYEQYF. In DNA, the CDR3 is TGTGCCACTGACCAGAGGGACGGTCGCTACGAGCAGTACTTC.

This rearrangement joins TRBV5-4 to TRBJ2-2, with 8 bases matching TRBD2. V lost 4 bases and J lost 8; bases outside the gene matches: 4. CDR1 is SGHNT, CDR2 YYREEE, per germline (reference sequence). The CDR3 contains 13 residues. CDR3 amino acids: CASSTPSGGELFF. The CDR3 DNA reads as TGTGCCAGCAGCACCCCTAGCGGGGGGGAGCTGTTTTTT.

The gene calls are TRBV7-9 and TRBJ2-1; D might be TRBD1 (6 bases). The V end lost 3 bases, the J end lost 9 bases, and 24 bases lay between the germline ends. CDR3 length: 17 residues. The germline gives CDR1 SEHNR, CDR2 FQNEAQ (reference sequence). The CDR3 loop reads CASSFFALHRDHGEQFF. The CDR3 DNA is TGTGCCAGCAGCTTTTTCGCCTTACACAGGGACCACGGTGAGCAGTTCTTC.

V usage is TRBV28 and J usage is TRBJ1-1, with D perhaps matching TRBD1 (6 bases). Trimming removed 2 bases at V and 12 bases at J, with 19 bases between. Germline lookup yields CDR1 MDHEN and CDR2 SYDVKM. The CDR3 length is 14 residues. CDR3 loop: CASSLRGLSAITFF. CDR3 nucleotides: TGTGCCAGCAGTTTAAGGGGGTTGTCAGCTATAACTTTCTTT. The full variable domain, its missing parts supplied by reference TRBV28 and TRBJ1-1, is DVKVTQSSRYLVKRTGEKVFLECVQDMDHENMFWYRQDPGLGLRLIYFSYDVKMKEKGDIPEGYSVSREKKERFSLILESASTNQTSMYLCASSLRGLSAITFFGQGTRLTVV.